This T cell receptor beta chain was sequenced for a study of blood T cell repertoires in COVID-19. Study in general: Specimens from acute and convalescent COVID-19 originated in the United States, Italy and Spain. T cells, B-cell-depleted T cells, or PBMCs supplied cDNA or gDNA.

Cohort placement rested on clinical history that participants reported themselves. Cohort 3 recovery required two negative PCRs, clearance, or symptom resolution. Only in-frame clones appear in the TCRdb table, and some are missing; sequencing was by immunoSEQ multiplex PCR. Among about 200,000 clones listed, around 81% were seen once. CDR1 is LNHDA and CDR2 is SQIVND in the germline V gene (reference sequence). The V gene lost 0 bases and the J gene lost 6 bases, with 12 bases spanning the gap. This CDR3 contains 14 residues. The sequence was collected from a man aged 40-50 years who had recovered from COVID-19. The chain is built from TRBV19 and TRBJ2-7; possible D gene TRBD1, 5 bases. The sequenced sample consisted of PBMCs or T cells enriched from blood (not recorded which). The chain's CDR3 is CASSIDPGNPEQYF. CDR3 coding DNA: TGTGCCAGTAGTATAGATCCAGGGAACCCCGAGCAGTACTTC.